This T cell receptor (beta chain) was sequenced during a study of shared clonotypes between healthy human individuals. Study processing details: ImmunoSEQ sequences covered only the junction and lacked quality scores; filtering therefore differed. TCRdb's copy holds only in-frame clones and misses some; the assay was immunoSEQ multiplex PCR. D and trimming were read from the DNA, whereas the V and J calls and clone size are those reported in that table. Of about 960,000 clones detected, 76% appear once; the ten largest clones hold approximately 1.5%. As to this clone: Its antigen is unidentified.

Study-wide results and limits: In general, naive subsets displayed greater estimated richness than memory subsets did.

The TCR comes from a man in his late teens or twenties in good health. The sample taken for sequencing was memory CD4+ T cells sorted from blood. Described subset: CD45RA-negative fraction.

The CDR3 nucleotides are TGTGCCAGCAGCTTAAGGCAGGATCCGGAAGCTTTCTTT. As protein: CASSLRQDPEAFF. The chain carries TRBV13 and TRBJ1-1; D is unclear. Trimming removed 2 bases from V and 8 bases from J, with 12 bases in between. The CDR3 is made up of 13 amino acids. Per the germline V gene, CDR1 is PRHDT and CDR2 is FYEKMQ (reference sequence).